This T cell receptor (beta chain) was sequenced during a study of cytomegalovirus exposure and HLA in healthy donors. Findings of the study overall: In vitro, three CMV-associated chains proved specific for CMV antigens.

The V gene's germline CDR1 is SGHRS and CDR2 YFSETQ. The CDR3 runs to 13 residues. The junction had 3 bases not matched to a gene; V was cut back by 4 bases and J by 4 bases. Vbeta (60) and Jbeta (13) primers were used in the PCR. The assay was immunoSEQ multiplex PCR, and TCRdb's table has in-frame clones only and misses some. This table has about 120,000 clones, 81% appearing once. A remark on this clone: As yet, its antigen is unknown.

Healthy bone marrow donors made up the donors. Sequencing input: PBMCs. The V gene is TRBV5-1, the J gene TRBJ2-5, with 8 bases aligning to TRBD2. This clonotype was sampled from a man aged 35 to 55 in good health and CMV-seronegative. CDR3 in DNA: TGCGCCAGCAGCATCACTAGCGGAGAGACCCAGTACTTC. Protein sequence: CASSITSGETQYF. Variable domain in full (rest from reference TRBV5-1 and TRBJ2-5): KAGVTQTPRYLIKTRGQQVTLSCSPISGHRSVSWYQQTPGQGLQFLFEYFSETQRNKGNFPGRFSGRQFSNSRSEMNVSTLELGDSALYLCASSITSGETQYFGPGTRLLVL.